The clone carrying this TCR beta chain is a singleton in its sample. Antigen unknown. The entry originates in a study of CD8+ T cells in alopecia areata. Study information: Tofacitinib exposure lasted 6 to 18 months, followed by 6 months off drug. Study-level results: Higher clonality was seen in lesional scalp than in normal scalp, especially in alopecia totalis/universalis.

The CDR3 sequence is 13 residues long. Germline V gene sequence: CDR1 SGDLS, CDR2 YYNGEE. V lost 5 bases, J lost 1 base, and 7 bases lay in between. Investigators isolated RNA and reverse transcribed it into cDNA to act as the sequencing template. The table came from immunoSEQ multiplex PCR; TCRdb's copy has only in-frame clones and leaves some out. The repertoire holds 250,000 or so clones, with 67% as singletons. The sorting of PBMCs gave CD4+ and CD8+ T cells. This sequence was found in a human donor with alopecia areata. This sequence joins TRBV9 and TRBJ2-1; no definite D call. Sequenced here: CD4+ T cells sorted from blood, sampled at week 0. CDR3 region: CASSRDSYNEQFF. The CDR3 DNA sequence: TGTGCCAGCAGTAGGGATTCCTACAATGAGCAGTTCTTC.